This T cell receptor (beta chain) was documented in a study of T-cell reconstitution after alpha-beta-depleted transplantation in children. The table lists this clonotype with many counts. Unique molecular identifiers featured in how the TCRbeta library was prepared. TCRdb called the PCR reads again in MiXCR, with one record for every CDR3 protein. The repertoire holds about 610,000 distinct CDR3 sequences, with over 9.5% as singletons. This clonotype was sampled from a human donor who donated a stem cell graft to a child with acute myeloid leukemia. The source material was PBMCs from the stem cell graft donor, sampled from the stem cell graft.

CDR3 DNA sequence: TGCGCCAGCAGCCAGGAGTTCACCGGGGAGCTGTTTTTT. Its protein is CASSQEFTGELFF. The V gene is TRBV5-1, the J gene TRBJ2-2; D is undetermined. The V gene's germline CDR1 is SGHRS and CDR2 YFSETQ. The ends were cut back, 4 bases at V and 4 bases at J, with 8 bases in the middle. The CDR3 is 13 residues long. Looking up the rest from reference TRBV5-1 and TRBJ2-2 gives the full variable domain: KAGVTQTPRYLIKTRGQQVTLSCSPISGHRSVSWYQQTPGQGLQFLFEYFSETQRNKGNFPGRFSGRQFSNSRSEMNVSTLELGDSALYLCASSQEFTGELFFGEGSRLTVL.